This T cell receptor (beta chain) stems from a study of blood T cell repertoires in COVID-19. Assay: immunoSEQ multiplex PCR; the TCRdb copy retains only in-frame clones and omits some. The sample has about 220,000 clones, roughly 80% seen once. Trimming removed 4 bases from V and 4 bases from J; junction bases left unmatched: 19. This CDR3 is built from 20 residues. Germline V gene sequence: CDR1 SGDLS, CDR2 YYNGEE. The source of this sequence is a woman aged 60-75 years with acute or convalescent COVID-19. This chain connects TRBV9 to TRBJ2-1; TRBD1 matches 11 bases. Sequenced input: peripheral blood. The CDR3 DNA follows: TGTGCCAGCAGCCCTTGGACAGGGGGCGACGTTATGCGTTCGTACAATGAGCAGTTCTTC. Protein product: CASSPWTGGDVMRSYNEQFF.